One and the same sample provided the 8 T cell receptor beta chains below, sequenced in a study of blood T cell repertoires in COVID-19. Clones were sequenced by immunoSEQ multiplex PCR, and TCRdb holds only the in-frame ones, with some missing. This repertoire shows roughly 40,000 clones, roughly 80% found once; its top ten account for about 30%. The sample was peripheral blood. The receptors were sampled from a woman at least 80 years old with acute or convalescent COVID-19.

This clone was recorded a few times. The rearrangement joins TRBV7-2 to TRBJ2-3, with 12 nucleotides matching TRBD2. V was clipped by 5 bases and J by 0 bases; unmatched bases: 9. CDR1 is SGHTA, CDR2 FQGNSA, per germline. The CDR3 has 18 residues. The CDR3 loop reads CASSKTSGGPTSTDTQYF. The DNA for the CDR3 is TGTGCCAGCAGCAAGACTAGCGGGGGACCCACTAGCACAGATACGCAGTATTTT.

This clone was seen a handful of times. V gene TRBV10-3 combines with J gene TRBJ2-7, with 9 bases matching TRBD2. The V and J ends lost 7 bases and 0 bases, in that order; junction bases with no gene match: 4. The CDR3 runs 14 residues. Germline V gives CDR1 ENHRY, CDR2 SYGVKD. The CDR3 sequence: CAINPSGNSYEQYF. CDR3 coding DNA: TGTGCCATCAACCCTAGCGGGAACTCCTACGAGCAGTACTTC.

The chain couples TRBV7-2 to TRBJ2-1, with 9 bases lining up with TRBD2. CDR3 size: 16 residues. J was trimmed by 6 bases and V by 2 bases; bases with no gene match: 8. Per germline, CDR1 SGHTA and CDR2 FQGNSA. The CDR3 nucleotides are TGTGCCAGCAGCTTAAGTGGCGCGGGAGGGTTCAATGAGCAGTTCTTC. It yields the protein CASSLSGAGGFNEQFF.

V and J are TRBV2 and TRBJ2-3; tentative D call: TRBD2 (5 bases). Trimming removed 1 base from V and 8 bases from J, with 7 bases in between. The germline V gene has CDR1 SNHLY and CDR2 FYNNEI. The CDR3 consists of 12 residues. The CDR3 nucleotides are TGTGCCAGCAGTGAAGAGAGGGTTACGCAGTATTTT. Amino acids: CASSEERVTQYF.

The chain employs TRBV25-1 and TRBJ2-3; D is possibly TRBD1 (7 bases). The CDR3 is 17 residues long. V was cut by 3 bases and J by 4 bases, with 20 bases left in between. The V gene's germline CDR1 is MGHDK and CDR2 SYGVNS. CDR3 in amino acids: CASSDLGTVRDSDTQYF. CDR3 nucleotide sequence: TGTGCCAGCAGTGACCTCGGGACAGTTAGGGACTCAGATACGCAGTATTTT. The whole variable domain, remainder taken from reference TRBV25-1 and TRBJ2-3, is EADIYQTPRYLVIGTGKKITLECSQTMGHDKMYWYQQDPGMELHLIHYSYGVNSTEKGDLSSESTVSRIRTEHFPLTLESARPSHTSQYLCASSDLGTVRDSDTQYFGPGTRLTVL.

This clone was observed a single time. The chain links TRBV5-4 to TRBJ1-2; 7 nucleotides match TRBD1. The germline CDR1 and CDR2 sequences are SGHNT and YYREEE (reference sequence). Germline trimming cut 6 bases from V and 8 bases from J; bases unmatched to any gene: 25. CDR3 length: 18 amino acids. CDR3 nucleotides: TGTGCCAGCACCCTCTTGAGTGCTCTTAGGGACAGAGCGCAGGGCTACACCTTC. Protein: CASTLLSALRDRAQGYTF.

In DNA form, the CDR3 reads TGTGCCAGCAGCCAGGGACTAGCGGGAGAATATGAGCAGTTCTTC. Its protein is CASSQGLAGEYEQFF. The chain has TRBV5-6 and TRBJ2-1; TRBD2 matches at 14 bases. Per the germline V gene, CDR1 is SGHDT and CDR2 is YYEEEE. J was trimmed by 8 bases and V by 4 bases; bases with no gene match: 5. CDR3 length: 15 residues.

This chain connects TRBV7-9 to TRBJ2-1; 9 bases are a match to TRBD1. Germline V gene data show CDR1 as SEHNR and CDR2 as FQNEAQ (reference sequence). The CDR3 runs to 15 residues. Losses at the gene ends were 4 bases for V and 1 base for J; bases not matched to a gene: 2. The DNA for the CDR3 is TGTGCCAGCAGCTCAGGACAGGGGTCCTACAATGAGCAGTTCTTC. This translates into CASSSGQGSYNEQFF.